This is a list of T cell receptor beta chains from one sample in a study of blood T cell repertoires in COVID-19. Repertoires were generated with immunoSEQ multiplex PCR, while TCRdb's copy carries only in-frame clones and drops some. The data contain approximately 150,000 clones, roughly 87% of them singletons. The sequencing sample was made of peripheral blood. The receptors derive from a human donor in a cohort sampled during active COVID-19. CDR3s include the opening cysteine and the closing phenylalanine or tryptophan. Fields, in order: D gene, clone size, V gene, J gene, CDR3 protein, CDR3 DNA. A D gene is named only where the DNA matches it firmly. Clone size, where shown, is once, few, many, or a class for clones that have expanded.

d_gene: TRBD2; abundance: NA; v_gene: TRBV6-4; j_gene: TRBJ2-3; CDR3aa: CASSPGGGTDTQYF; CDR3nt: TGTGCCAGCAGCCCCGGGGGGGGCACAGATACGCAGTATTTT
d_gene: TRBD2; abundance: NA; v_gene: TRBV7-2; j_gene: TRBJ2-2; CDR3aa: CASSLVAGGPRGTGELFF; CDR3nt: TGTGCCAGCAGCTTAGTGGCGGGGGGACCCCGGGGCACCGGGGAGCTGTTTTTT
d_gene: NA; abundance: NA; v_gene: TRBV10-3; j_gene: TRBJ2-7; CDR3aa: CAISESRTEGSEQYF; CDR3nt: TGTGCCATCAGTGAGTCCAGGACAGAGGGGAGCGAGCAGTACTTC
d_gene: NA; abundance: few; v_gene: TRBV5-6; j_gene: TRBJ2-7; CDR3aa: CASSPGSPYEQYF; CDR3nt: TGTGCCAGCAGCCCTGGGAGCCCCTACGAGCAGTACTTC
d_gene: NA; abundance: NA; v_gene: TRBV7-2; j_gene: TRBJ2-7; CDR3aa: CASSLEDSYEQYF; CDR3nt: TGTGCCAGCAGCTTAGAGGACAGCTACGAGCAGTACTTC
d_gene: NA; abundance: few; v_gene: TRBV4-2; j_gene: TRBJ1-5; CDR3aa: CASSQAGNNQPQHF; CDR3nt: TGTGCCAGCAGCCAAGCCGGGAACAATCAGCCCCAGCATTTT
d_gene: NA; abundance: NA; v_gene: TRBV20-1; j_gene: TRBJ2-3; CDR3aa: CSARGTFTSTDTQYF; CDR3nt: TGCAGTGCTCGTGGAACCTTTACTAGCACAGATACGCAGTATTTT
d_gene: NA; abundance: NA; v_gene: TRBV19; j_gene: TRBJ1-4; CDR3aa: CASSTRPRGRDEKLFF; CDR3nt: TGTGCCAGTAGTACCCGTCCGCGGGGGCGGGATGAAAAACTGTTTTTT
d_gene: NA; abundance: NA; v_gene: TRBV4-1; j_gene: TRBJ2-5; CDR3aa: CASSRAGKETQYF; CDR3nt: TGCGCCAGCAGCCGTGCAGGAAAAGAGACCCAGTACTTC
d_gene: NA; abundance: NA; v_gene: TRBV4-1; j_gene: TRBJ1-2; CDR3aa: CASSQAPRGLNYGYTF; CDR3nt: TGCGCCAGCAGCCAAGCCCCTCGGGGACTCAACTATGGCTACACCTTC
d_gene: NA; abundance: NA; v_gene: TRBV29-1; j_gene: TRBJ1-1; CDR3aa: CSAGSMKNTEAFF; CDR3nt: TGCAGCGCGGGCAGCATGAAGAACACTGAAGCTTTCTTT
d_gene: NA; abundance: once; v_gene: TRBV19; j_gene: TRBJ2-3; CDR3aa: CASSIEMSQQYNTDTQYF; CDR3nt: TGTGCCAGTAGTATAGAGATGTCCCAACAGTATAACACAGATACGCAGTATTTT
d_gene: NA; abundance: NA; v_gene: TRBV12-3/TRBV12-4; j_gene: TRBJ2-3; CDR3aa: CASSLGATDTQYF; CDR3nt: TGTGCCAGCAGTTTAGGGGCCACAGATACGCAGTATTTT
d_gene: TRBD2; abundance: NA; v_gene: TRBV24-1; j_gene: TRBJ2-2; CDR3aa: CATSGGGTTGELFF; CDR3nt: TGTGCCACCAGTGGCGGGGGGACTACCGGGGAGCTGTTTTTT
d_gene: NA; abundance: NA; v_gene: TRBV7-9; j_gene: TRBJ2-5; CDR3aa: CASSLREQTQYF; CDR3nt: TGTGCCAGCAGCTTACGGGAACAGACCCAGTACTTC
d_gene: NA; abundance: NA; v_gene: TRBV18; j_gene: TRBJ1-2; CDR3aa: CASSPADIDYGYTF; CDR3nt: TGTGCCAGCTCACCAGCGGACATAGACTATGGCTACACCTTC
d_gene: NA; abundance: NA; v_gene: TRBV3-1/TRBV3-2; j_gene: TRBJ2-7; CDR3aa: CASSQGGGEQYF; CDR3nt: TGTGCCAGCAGCCAAGGTGGCGGGGAGCAGTACTTC
d_gene: TRBD1; abundance: NA; v_gene: TRBV7-2; j_gene: TRBJ2-3; CDR3aa: CASSPDRGQTDTQYF; CDR3nt: TGTGCCAGCAGCCCGGACAGGGGACAGACAGATACGCAGTATTTT
d_gene: TRBD1; abundance: NA; v_gene: TRBV7-2; j_gene: TRBJ2-3; CDR3aa: CASSQEAGGFIDTQYF; CDR3nt: TGTGCCAGCAGTCAAGAGGCAGGGGGCTTTATAGATACGCAGTATTTT
d_gene: TRBD2; abundance: NA; v_gene: TRBV5-1; j_gene: TRBJ2-5; CDR3aa: CASSSRLAGGETQYF; CDR3nt: TGCGCCAGCAGCTCCCGACTAGCGGGGGGGGAGACCCAGTACTTC
d_gene: TRBD1; abundance: NA; v_gene: TRBV4-1; j_gene: TRBJ2-3; CDR3aa: CASSQKMTTGGFTDTQYF; CDR3nt: TGCGCCAGCAGCCAAAAGATGACTACAGGGGGTTTCACAGATACGCAGTATTTT
d_gene: NA; abundance: NA; v_gene: TRBV6-4; j_gene: TRBJ2-2; CDR3aa: CASSDSATTGELFF; CDR3nt: TGTGCCAGCAGTGACTCCGCCACAACCGGGGAGCTGTTTTTT
d_gene: NA; abundance: NA; v_gene: TRBV3-1/TRBV3-2; j_gene: TRBJ1-1; CDR3aa: CASSFTDRNTEAFF; CDR3nt: TGTGCCAGCAGCTTCACCGACAGGAACACTGAAGCTTTCTTT
d_gene: TRBD2; abundance: NA; v_gene: TRBV7-3; j_gene: TRBJ2-3; CDR3aa: CASSLGLARTDTQYF; CDR3nt: TGTGCCAGCAGCTTAGGACTAGCCCGCACAGATACGCAGTATTTT
d_gene: NA; abundance: NA; v_gene: TRBV5-1; j_gene: TRBJ2-7; CDR3aa: CASSLQGTLAYEQYF; CDR3nt: TGCGCCAGCAGCCTTCAGGGTACTTTAGCCTACGAGCAGTACTTC
d_gene: TRBD2; abundance: once; v_gene: TRBV13; j_gene: TRBJ2-1; CDR3aa: CASSLSRVGTTNEQFF; CDR3nt: TGTGCCAGCAGCTTAAGTAGGGTCGGGACTACCAATGAGCAGTTCTTC
d_gene: TRBD2; abundance: NA; v_gene: TRBV2; j_gene: TRBJ2-3; CDR3aa: CASRGLAGDTDTQYF; CDR3nt: TGTGCCAGCAGGGGTCTAGCGGGGGACACAGATACGCAGTATTTT
d_gene: TRBD2; abundance: NA; v_gene: TRBV3-1/TRBV3-2; j_gene: TRBJ2-7; CDR3aa: CASSQDTLAGVLLVEQYF; CDR3nt: TGTGCCAGCAGCCAAGATACGCTAGCGGGGGTTCTACTGGTCGAGCAGTACTTC
d_gene: NA; abundance: NA; v_gene: TRBV5-1; j_gene: TRBJ1-3; CDR3aa: CASSSSTGTGNTIYF; CDR3nt: TGCGCCAGCAGCTCGTCTACAGGGACAGGAAACACCATATATTTT
d_gene: TRBD2; abundance: NA; v_gene: TRBV5-4; j_gene: TRBJ2-1; CDR3aa: CASSERGGYNEQFF; CDR3nt: TGTGCCAGCTCTGAGCGGGGGGGGTACAATGAGCAGTTCTTC
d_gene: TRBD1; abundance: NA; v_gene: TRBV5-6; j_gene: TRBJ2-7; CDR3aa: CASSFGTGGYEQYF; CDR3nt: TGTGCCAGCAGCTTTGGGACAGGGGGCTACGAGCAGTACTTC
d_gene: TRBD2; abundance: NA; v_gene: TRBV7-9; j_gene: TRBJ2-3; CDR3aa: CASSLWTSGAKSDTQYF; CDR3nt: TGTGCCAGCAGCTTATGGACTAGCGGGGCCAAGTCGGATACGCAGTATTTT
d_gene: NA; abundance: NA; v_gene: TRBV20-1; j_gene: TRBJ1-2; CDR3aa: CSAAQDRGYTF; CDR3nt: TGCAGTGCTGCCCAGGACAGAGGCTACACCTTC
d_gene: TRBD1; abundance: NA; v_gene: TRBV29-1; j_gene: TRBJ2-2; CDR3aa: CSAARTGSTGELFF; CDR3nt: TGCAGCGCCGCCAGGACAGGGAGTACCGGGGAGCTGTTTTTT
d_gene: TRBD1; abundance: NA; v_gene: TRBV19; j_gene: TRBJ1-2; CDR3aa: CASSISGTGDGYTF; CDR3nt: TGTGCCAGTAGTATTTCCGGGACAGGGGATGGCTACACCTTC
d_gene: NA; abundance: NA; v_gene: TRBV11-2; j_gene: TRBJ1-3; CDR3aa: CASSPEGSFSGNTIYF; CDR3nt: TGTGCCAGCAGCCCAGAGGGCTCCTTCTCTGGAAACACCATATATTTT
d_gene: NA; abundance: few; v_gene: TRBV7-3; j_gene: TRBJ2-5; CDR3aa: CASSLRAQGPQETQYF; CDR3nt: TGTGCCAGCAGCTTAAGAGCCCAGGGCCCACAAGAGACCCAGTACTTC
d_gene: NA; abundance: NA; v_gene: TRBV18; j_gene: TRBJ1-3; CDR3aa: CASSEQGSGNTIYF; CDR3nt: TGTGCCAGCTCTGAACAGGGCTCTGGAAACACCATATATTTT
d_gene: TRBD2; abundance: NA; v_gene: TRBV9; j_gene: TRBJ2-3; CDR3aa: CASSVEPDVSGGVTDTQYF; CDR3nt: TGTGCCAGCAGCGTAGAGCCGGACGTAAGCGGGGGGGTTACAGATACGCAGTATTTT
d_gene: NA; abundance: once; v_gene: TRBV15; j_gene: TRBJ2-7; CDR3aa: CATSRDPGYEQYF; CDR3nt: TGTGCCACCAGCAGAGATCCCGGCTACGAGCAGTACTTC
d_gene: NA; abundance: NA; v_gene: TRBV27; j_gene: TRBJ1-4; CDR3aa: CASSGQRSNEKLFF; CDR3nt: TGTGCCAGCAGTGGACAACGCTCTAATGAAAAACTGTTTTTT